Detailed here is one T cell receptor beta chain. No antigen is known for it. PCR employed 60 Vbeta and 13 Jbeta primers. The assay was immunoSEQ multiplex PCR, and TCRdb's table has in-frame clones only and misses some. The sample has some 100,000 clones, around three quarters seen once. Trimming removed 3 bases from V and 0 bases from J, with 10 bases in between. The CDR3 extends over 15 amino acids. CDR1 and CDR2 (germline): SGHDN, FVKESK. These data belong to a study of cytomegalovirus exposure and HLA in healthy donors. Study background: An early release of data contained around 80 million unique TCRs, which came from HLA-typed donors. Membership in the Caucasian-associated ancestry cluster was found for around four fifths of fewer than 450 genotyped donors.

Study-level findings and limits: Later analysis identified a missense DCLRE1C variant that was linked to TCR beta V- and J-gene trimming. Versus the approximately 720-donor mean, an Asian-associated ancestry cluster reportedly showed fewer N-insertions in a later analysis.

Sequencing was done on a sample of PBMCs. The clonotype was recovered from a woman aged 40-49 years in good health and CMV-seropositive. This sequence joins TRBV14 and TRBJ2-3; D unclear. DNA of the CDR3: TGTGCCAGCAGCCACCCCCCCACTAGCACAGATACGCAGTATTTT. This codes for CASSHPPTSTDTQYF.